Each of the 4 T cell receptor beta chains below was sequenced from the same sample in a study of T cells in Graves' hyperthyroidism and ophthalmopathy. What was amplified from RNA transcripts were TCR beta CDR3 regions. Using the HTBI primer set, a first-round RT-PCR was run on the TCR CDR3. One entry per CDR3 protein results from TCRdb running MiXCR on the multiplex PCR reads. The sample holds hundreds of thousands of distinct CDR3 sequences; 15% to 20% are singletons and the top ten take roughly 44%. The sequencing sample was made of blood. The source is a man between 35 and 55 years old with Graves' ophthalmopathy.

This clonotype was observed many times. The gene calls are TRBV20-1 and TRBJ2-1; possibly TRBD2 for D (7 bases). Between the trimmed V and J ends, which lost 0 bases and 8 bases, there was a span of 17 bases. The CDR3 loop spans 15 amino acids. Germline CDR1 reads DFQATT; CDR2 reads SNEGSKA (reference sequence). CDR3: CSARDRGGLLDEQFF. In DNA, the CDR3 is TGCAGTGCTAGAGATAGGGGGGGACTTTTGGATGAGCAGTTCTTC.

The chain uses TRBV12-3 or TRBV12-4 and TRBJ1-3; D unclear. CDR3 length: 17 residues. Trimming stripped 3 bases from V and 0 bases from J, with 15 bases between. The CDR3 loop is CASSFDGQPNSGNTIYF. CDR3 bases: TGTGCCAGCAGTTTTGACGGGCAACCAAACTCTGGAAACACCATATATTTT.

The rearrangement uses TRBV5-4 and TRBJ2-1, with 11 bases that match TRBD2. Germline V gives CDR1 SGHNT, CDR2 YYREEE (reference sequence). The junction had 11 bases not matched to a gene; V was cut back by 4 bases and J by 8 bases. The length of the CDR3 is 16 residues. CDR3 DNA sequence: TGTGCCAGCAGCCGAGATAGCGGGAGGGCCTGGGATGAGCAGTTCTTC. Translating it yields CASSRDSGRAWDEQFF.

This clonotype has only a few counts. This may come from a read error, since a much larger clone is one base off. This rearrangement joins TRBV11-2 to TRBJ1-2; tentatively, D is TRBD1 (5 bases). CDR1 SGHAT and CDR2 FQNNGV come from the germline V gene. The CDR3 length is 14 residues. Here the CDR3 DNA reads TGTGCCAGCAGCTTAGATCAGGGAAACTATGGCCACACCTTC. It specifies CASSLDQGNYGHTF.